This T cell receptor (beta chain) was observed in a study of cytomegalovirus exposure and HLA in healthy donors (dated 2017 in TCRdb). The study in broad terms: According to an earlier analysis of around 600 of the donors, about 179 million T cells yielded over 100 million unique TCR beta sequences and less than 300 Gb of sequence data. An early release that covered some 630 HLA-typed donors contained around 300 gigabases of sequencing data and tens of millions of unique TCR sequences. Of the roughly 400 genotyped donors, roughly 80% were placed in the genetic ancestry cluster associated with self-reported Caucasian donors. The study aimed to test whether cataloging public T cell receptors could reveal signatures of past pathogen exposure. The study profiled the T cell repertoires of more than 500 subjects by immunosequencing and related them to cytomegalovirus serostatus. Besides the first cohort of under 700 subjects, a separate validation cohort made up of around 120 different subjects was used. To predict cytomegalovirus infection status, the study combined high-throughput TCR immunosequencing, statistical association of individual TCRs with disease status, and machine learning. A later analysis re-examined previously published TCR beta repertoires from about 700 donors and added high-resolution HLA genotyping to investigate patterns of TCR occurrence. Rather than using new phenotypic data, the later analysis identified candidate immune exposures from TCR beta sequences and from how often those sequences occurred across donors. To decide whether each TCR beta V gene segment behaved as functional or pseudogenic, an earlier analysis of nearly 600 of the donors relied on high-throughput TCR beta sequencing. Donor age, sex, ethnicity and CMV serostatus were collected together with the repertoire data. A later genetic analysis used genome-wide SNP genotypes for about three fifths of the roughly 700 donors, treating that subset as a discovery cohort. All discovery cohort repertoires had been generated on a single sequencing platform. Both class I and class II loci were covered by HLA typing, at four-digit resolution. The number of typed donors differed by locus: 629-630 for A, B, C, DRB1 and DQB1; approximately 530 for DQA1; around 610 for DPA1; and roughly 450 for DPB1. Four or five DR-DQ haplotypes were handled as single units for association and clustering because linkage in the cohort was strong. Among over 350 genotyped donors of the cohort, an average of about 240,000 unique TCR beta nucleotide sequences were sequenced per donor, roughly 18% of them non-productive. The paper's findings and limits, for the study overall: For the cohort, immune exposure information was limited to CMV serostatus. Several of the top co-occurrence clusters appeared to be linked to parvovirus B19, influenza, CMV and Epstein-Barr virus, according to a later analysis. According to a later analysis, most CMV-associated TCR beta chains appeared to be HLA-restricted, and the HLA associations seemed to be driven largely by CMV exposure. In an earlier analysis of about 600 of the donors, most TCR beta V segments appeared in productive rearrangements about 87% or about 30% of the time, broadly matching IMGT annotations. The earlier analysis of a few hundred of the donors excluded over 15 rarely observed V segments, including chromosome 9 orphons, because counts were too low. An association between a missense DCLRE1C variant and V-gene and J-gene trimming of TCR beta chains was found in a later genetic analysis and replicated in an independent cohort. A further reported finding was that TCR beta sequences accurately predicted the HLA-A and HLA-B alleles for most subjects in the first cohort. Most TCR sequences were seen in very few donors, while some public TCRs were found in many individuals. This cohort had only TCR beta chains sequenced, and the lack of alpha or paired-chain data limited which features could be detected. The classifier was reported to diagnose cytomegalovirus status with high specificity and sensitivity in both the original and validation cohorts. In a later analysis, the rate of TCR association differed among HLA loci, with DRB1 alleles having the most associated TCRs and HLA-C alleles having the fewest. Assigning TCR associations to individual alleles was difficult when HLA alleles, especially DR and DQ, strongly co-occurred. The 87-base-pair reads could not distinguish some IMGT-functional V segments, including TRBV6-2 and TRBV6-3, so those segments were excluded. The study gave a list of about 170 TCR beta chains associated with cytomegalovirus. In a later analysis, 16,951 TCR beta sequences were associated with specific HLA alleles at a false discovery rate of 0.05. Correlated functional status among segregating V segments might be attributable to linkage disequilibrium, but an unknown experimental factor could not be ruled out. A few of the identified cytomegalovirus-associated TCR beta chains were confirmed in vitro to be specific for cytomegalovirus antigens. A later analysis found that HLA-associated TCR beta chains were more clonally expanded and had lower generation probabilities than equally common non-associated chains. HLA typing was unavailable for some donors at each locus, so association tests used only the typed subset. Compared with the roughly 600-donor mean, donors in an Asian-associated ancestry cluster had fewer N-insertions in productive TCRs, according to a later genetic analysis. A cluster of highly shared sequence variants was judged likely to represent a technical artifact of the sequencing pipeline. Sequencing depth was assumed to be roughly uniform across donors in the presence/absence analyses, though that assumption may not hold. It was suggested by the authors that the approach could potentially be generalized to other disease states and immunological phenotypes.

The cohort was made up of around 720 healthy bone marrow donors. All cohort members were sampled while nominally healthy, although unrecorded immune exposures were likely present. The donor was CMV seropositive and was included in the group of 300 or so seropositive cohort members. Every donor gave a peripheral blood sample, and the peripheral blood mononuclear cells from that sample were used for TCR beta sequencing. Genomic DNA extraction from the blood cell samples was performed with the Qiagen DNeasy Blood Extraction Kit. Note on this clone: The antigen it binds to is not known.

Libraries were built with the immunoSEQ multiplex PCR assay. The multiplex PCR relied on a mix of 60 forward primers for TCR Vbeta segments and 13 reverse primers for TCR Jbeta segments. Amplification of the CDR3 region of rearranged TCR beta genes was performed with a multiplex PCR assay on genomic DNA. The Illumina HiSeq System was used to sequence the amplified TCR beta libraries as 87-base-pair reads. In the paper's pipeline: A later analysis tallied around 80 million unique TCR beta chains across the 650 to 750 repertoires, and approximately 9.9 million of those chains were shared by two or more donors. Raw reads were error-corrected and collapsed into unique sequences by a nearest-neighbor algorithm in which closely related sequences were merged to remove PCR and sequencing errors. Alignment of CDR3 sequences to IMGT reference sequences was used to assign V, D and J gene segments. Each retained sequence needed at least a six-nucleotide match to both a V gene segment and a J gene segment. Rearrangements were classified as productive when the CDR3 lacked stop codons and remained in frame with V and J, and all other rearrangements were classified as non-productive. CDR3 was defined according to IMGT convention as the region running from the second conserved V-encoded cysteine to the conserved J-encoded phenylalanine. The earlier analysis of 500 to 750 of the donors excluded any sequence lacking an unambiguous match to a single V gene segment. An earlier analysis of just under 600 of the donors called V segments functional above 56.7% productive rearrangements and segregating when the between-donor standard deviation exceeded 5%. A statistical classification framework was developed to diagnose cytomegalovirus status using the catalog of TCR beta chain sequences. In a later analysis, TCR nucleotide sequences were compared against IMGT/GENE-DB human TR gene sequences so that V and J genes could be assigned. The TCRdist pipeline was used in a later analysis to assign CDR3 sequences and most-parsimonious VDJ recombination scenarios. In a later analysis, every TCR beta chain was defined by the combination of its CDR3 amino acid sequence and its V-gene family, and reads without a unique V-gene family were dropped. In a later analysis, 500 to 650 highly shared, low-generation-probability nucleotide sequences were removed to address suspected cross-contamination and a sequencing artifact. For each public chain, a later analysis derived a clonal expansion index from normalized ranks of inferred template counts within each repertoire. In a later analysis, generation probabilities were computed using a VDJ recombination model fitted to out-of-frame rearrangements, and the results were checked against IGoR. Hypergeometric tests were used in a later analysis to score TCR-TCR, TCR-HLA and TCR-CMV co-occurrence, with a repertoire-size bias correction applied to the TCR pairs. A later analysis estimated false discovery rates by permuting HLA or CMV assignments 20 times. In a later analysis, co-occurring TCRs were grouped with DBSCAN, and TCRdist sequence similarity was added when clustering was performed within HLA-allele-positive subsets. For co-occurrence clustering, repertoires with fewer than 30,000 or more than 120,000 public chains were excluded, along with four or five repertoires with anomalous nucleotide sharing. The table comes from immuneACCESS by way of TCRdb, which keeps in-frame sequences with V and J called. Part of the clones is missing from these tables; in studies checked, under half for an unresolved V gene and the rest for unknown reasons. Clonal size and the V and J genes are those of that table, whereas D and trimming came from the DNA. The record for this sample contains some 110,000 clones. The ten biggest clones cover roughly 6.6% of the sample.

The CDR3 has 14 amino acids, counting the end cysteine and phenylalanine. Just CDR3 DNA is preserved here, 42 bases in frame from base 1. The germline V gene yields SGHAT for CDR1 and FQNNGV for CDR2. Trimming costs V 1 base and J 6 bases, and their ends lie 13 bases apart. Specimen: PBMCs. This receptor was obtained from a man in his forties or fifties in good health and CMV-seropositive. The sequence joins TRBV11-2 to TRBJ2-7; TRBD1 is perhaps the D gene, given 5 matching bases. The CDR3: CASSLVGTGREQYF. The DNA sequence is TGTGCCAGCAGCTTAGTCGGTACAGGTCGCGAGCAGTACTTC.